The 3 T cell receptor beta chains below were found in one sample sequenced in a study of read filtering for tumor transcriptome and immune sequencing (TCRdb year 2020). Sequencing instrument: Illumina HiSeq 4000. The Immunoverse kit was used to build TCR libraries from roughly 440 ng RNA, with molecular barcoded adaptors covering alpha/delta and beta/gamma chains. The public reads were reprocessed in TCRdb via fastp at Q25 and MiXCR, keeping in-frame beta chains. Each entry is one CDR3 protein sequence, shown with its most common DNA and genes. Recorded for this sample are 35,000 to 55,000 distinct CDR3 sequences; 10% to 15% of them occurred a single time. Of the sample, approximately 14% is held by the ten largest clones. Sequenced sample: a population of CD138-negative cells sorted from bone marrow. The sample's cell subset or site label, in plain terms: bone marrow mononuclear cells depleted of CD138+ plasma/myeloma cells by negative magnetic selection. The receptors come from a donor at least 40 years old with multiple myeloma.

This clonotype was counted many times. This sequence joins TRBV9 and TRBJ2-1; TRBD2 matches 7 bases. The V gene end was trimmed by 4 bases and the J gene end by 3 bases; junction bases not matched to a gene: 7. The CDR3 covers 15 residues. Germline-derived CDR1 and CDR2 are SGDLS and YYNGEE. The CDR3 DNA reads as TGTGCCAGCAGCCCGGGGGGAGGGTTCTACAATGAGCAGTTCTTC. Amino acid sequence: CASSPGGGFYNEQFF.

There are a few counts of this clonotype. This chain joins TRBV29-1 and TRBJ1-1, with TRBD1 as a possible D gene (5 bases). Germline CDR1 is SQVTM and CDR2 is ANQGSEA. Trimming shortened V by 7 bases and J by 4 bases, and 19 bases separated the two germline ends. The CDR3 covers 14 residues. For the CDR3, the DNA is TGCAGCGGAAACAGGCAGAAGGTTGGCACTGAAGCTTTCTTT. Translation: CSGNRQKVGTEAFF.

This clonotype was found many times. The CDR3 spells CSATSVAGENTGELFF. CDR3 nucleotides: TGCAGTGCTACCAGCGTAGCGGGAGAGAACACCGGGGAGCTGTTTTTT. The V and J genes are TRBV20-1 and TRBJ2-2; TRBD2 agrees at 9 bases. From germline, CDR1 is DFQATT and CDR2 SNEGSKA (reference sequence). CDR3 length: 16 amino acids. V lost 4 bases and J lost 1; bases outside the gene matches: 7.